The clone carrying this T cell receptor beta chain came up a few times. The data stem from a study of shared T cell receptors in the human thymus. Germline assignment: CDR1 SGHNT and CDR2 YENEEA. This CDR3 region has 19 residues. V was clipped by 5 bases and J by 2 bases; unmatched bases: 16. The protocol was immunoSEQ multiplex PCR, while the TCRdb copy is restricted to in-frame clones and leaves out a portion. The table includes 500,000 to 750,000 clones, 70% to 90% detected once. In addition, the sample was reused for a study of human thymus T cells. From that second work: Thymic material originated from resections removed in the course of corrective heart surgery.

This chain connects TRBV11-3 to TRBJ2-3, with TRBD2 identical over 10 bases. Material: thymocytes. The sequence came from a boy younger than two with a congenital heart defect. CDR3 DNA: TGTGCCAGCAGCCCTGCCGACCTAGCGGGAGTGGGGCACACAGATACGCAGTATTTT. Translation: CASSPADLAGVGHTDTQYF.